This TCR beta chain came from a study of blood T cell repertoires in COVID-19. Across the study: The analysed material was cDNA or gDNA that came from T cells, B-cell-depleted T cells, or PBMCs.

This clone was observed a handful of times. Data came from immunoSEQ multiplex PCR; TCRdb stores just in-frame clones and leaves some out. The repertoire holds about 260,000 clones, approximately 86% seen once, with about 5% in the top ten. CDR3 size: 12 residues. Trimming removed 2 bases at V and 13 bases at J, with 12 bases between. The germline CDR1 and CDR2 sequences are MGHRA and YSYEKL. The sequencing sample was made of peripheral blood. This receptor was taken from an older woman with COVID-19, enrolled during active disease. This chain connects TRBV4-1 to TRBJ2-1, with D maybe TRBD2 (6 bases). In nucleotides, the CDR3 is TGCGCCAGCAGCCAACTCGGGGGATACCAGTTCTTC. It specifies CASSQLGGYQFF.